This T cell receptor (beta chain) was captured in a study of T cell responses to AZD1222 COVID-19 vaccine. For the study at large: Timing groups of about 4 and about 12 weeks for second doses were pooled.

Clones were read by immunoSEQ multiplex PCR, and TCRdb kept only the in-frame ones, dropping some. This sample has about 120,000 clones, with roughly 90% found just once. Note on this clone: Its antigen is unknown.

Study results and limitations: Spike was spanned by vaccine-associated CD4 TCRs, with dominance at 160-218 and 743-854. Nearly half of the spike-specific TCRs reportedly recognize variant regions that carry no mutations.

CDR1 and CDR2 from the germline V gene are SGHDT and YYEEEE. The CDR3 has 16 amino acids. With 4 bases removed from V and 4 bases from J, the gap between germline ends came to 20 bases. The chain joins TRBV5-6 to TRBJ1-2, with TRBD1 as a possible D gene (5 bases). The source material was peripheral blood, sampled on day 0 of AZD1222 vaccination. The origin of this receptor is an adult in good health. This chain's CDR3 is CASSPVVQARGYGYTF. CDR3 nucleotides: TGTGCCAGCAGCCCCGTAGTCCAGGCGAGGGGCTATGGCTACACCTTC. The full variable domain, its missing parts supplied by reference TRBV5-6 and TRBJ1-2, is DAGVTQSPTHLIKTRGQQVTLRCSPKSGHDTVSWYQQALGQGPQFIFQYYEEEERQRGNFPDRFSGHQFPNYSSELNVNALLLGDSALYLCASSPVVQARGYGYTFGSGTRLTVV.